This TCR beta chain stems from a study of long-term antiretroviral therapy in people with HIV. Study in general: A decade or so separates the oldest specimens from the later 2015 immediate-ART recommendation.

The assay, immunoSEQ v3.0, was run at survey level. Some clones are missing from TCRdb's copy, which holds only in-frame ones; the method was immunoSEQ multiplex PCR. Among about 30,000 clones listed, about 94% were seen once. From germline, CDR1 is KGHSH and CDR2 LQKENI. V gave up 3 bases and J gave up 5 bases; unmatched junction bases: 4. There are 14 residues in the CDR3. This chain joins TRBV18 and TRBJ2-1; 7 nucleotides match TRBD2. The TCR sequence derives from a woman between 40 and 55 years old with HIV. The specimen comprised unsorted PBMCs, sampled almost 6.6 years after starting antiretroviral therapy. The CDR3 protein is CASSPRGVNNEQFF. The CDR3 nucleotides are TGTGCCAGCTCACCCCGGGGGGTAAACAATGAGCAGTTCTTC.